One sample yielded the 30 T cell receptor beta chains listed below, sequenced in a study of monozygotic twins with inflammatory bowel disease. Using the 5' RACE reads, TCRdb records one entry per CDR3 protein without DNA. The listing contains around 140,000 distinct CDR3 sequences. Sequenced input: blood. Source of these receptors: a human donor with ulcerative colitis or Crohn's disease, or a healthy co-twin of an affected twin (not recorded which).

The chain joins TRBV29-1 to TRBJ2-7; TCRdb's D call of TRBD1 is untestable without DNA. The CDR3 consists of 13 residues. CDR1 is SQVTM, CDR2 ANQGSEA, per germline. The CDR3 sequence: CSVARQPDYEQYF.

CDR3 sequence reads: CASSPGSSIYEQYF. This chain connects TRBV5-1 to TRBJ2-7; the D call of TRBD1 rests on TCRdb alone, since no DNA is present to check it. The CDR3 runs to 14 residues. Germline V gene sequence: CDR1 SGHRS, CDR2 YFSETQ.

This rearrangement joins TRBV5-5 to TRBJ1-5; without DNA, the TCRdb call of TRBD1 cannot be checked. Germline V gene sequence: CDR1 SGHKS, CDR2 YYEKEE (reference sequence). The CDR3 consists of 14 residues. CDR3 in amino acids: CASSFPWGNQPQHF.

This CDR3 is CASSGYNRSRLRGEQYF. The rearrangement uses TRBV7-8 and TRBJ2-7; with no DNA, the TCRdb D assignment of TRBD1 cannot be verified. This CDR3 region has 17 residues. Germline lookup yields CDR1 SGHVS and CDR2 FQNEAQ.

The gene calls are TRBV5-1 and TRBJ2-3; absent DNA, TCRdb's TRBD2 call cannot be checked. From germline, CDR1 is SGHRS and CDR2 YFSETQ. The CDR3 is 15 residues long. The CDR3 loop reads CASSLVSGSTDTQYF.

The chain is built from TRBV28 and TRBJ2-7. The CDR3 is 12 amino acids. Germline V lookup: CDR1 MDHEN, CDR2 SYDVKM. The CDR3 sequence is CASQKRPYEQYF.

The chain uses TRBV20-1 and TRBJ2-2; absent DNA, TCRdb's TRBD1 call cannot be checked. The CDR3 is 13 amino acids. The germline CDR1 and CDR2 sequences are DFQATT and SNEGSKA (reference sequence). The CDR3 loop reads CSAYRGNTGELFF.

The rearrangement links TRBV4-2 to TRBJ1-4; TCRdb gives TRBD1 as the D gene, but with no DNA this cannot be confirmed. The germline V gene has CDR1 LGHNA and CDR2 YNFKEQ. The CDR3 length is 15 residues. CDR3 sequence reads: CASSQAGGREEKLFF.

The chain has TRBV7-9 and TRBJ2-7. The CDR3 is made up of 15 amino acids. The V gene's germline CDR1 is SEHNR and CDR2 FQNEAQ (reference sequence). CDR3 sequence reads: CASSLGFRSSYEQYF. Supplemented by reference TRBV7-9 and TRBJ2-7, the full variable domain reads DTGVSQNPRHKITKRGQNVTFRCDPISEHNRLYWYRQTLGQGPEFLTYFQNEAQLEKSRLLSDRFSAERPKGSFSTLEIQRTEQGDSAMYLCASSLGFRSSYEQYFGPGTRLTVT.

This chain uses TRBV4-2 with TRBJ1-1. Germline CDR1 LGHNA, CDR2 YNFKEQ. The CDR3 has 15 residues. This CDR3 is CASNQMGRLNTEAFF.

The rearrangement uses TRBV9 and TRBJ2-6; the D gene TCRdb calls, TRBD1, cannot be checked with no DNA. Germline V gene sequence: CDR1 SGDLS, CDR2 YYNGEE. The CDR3 runs to 19 residues. CDR3 amino acids: CASSLPQEIVYSGANVLTF. Using reference TRBV9 and TRBJ2-6 for the parts outside the CDR3, the full variable domain is DSGVTQTPKHLITATGQRVTLRCSPRSGDLSVYWYQQSLDQGLQFLIQYYNGEERAKGNILERFSAQQFPDLHSELNLSSLELGDSALYFCASSLPQEIVYSGANVLTFGAGSRLTVL.

This sequence joins TRBV20-1 and TRBJ2-3. The CDR3 loop spans 13 amino acids. CDR1 DFQATT and CDR2 SNEGSKA come from the germline V gene (reference sequence). Here the CDR3 reads CSASIKSWNTQYF.

The rearrangement links TRBV5-1 to TRBJ2-5; without DNA, the TCRdb call of TRBD1 cannot be checked. This CDR3 spans 13 amino acids. The germline V gene has CDR1 SGHRS and CDR2 YFSETQ. This CDR3 reads CASSERTGQTQYF.

This CDR3 reads CASSFRTGDNEQFF. The chain uses TRBV5-1 and TRBJ2-1; checking the TCRdb D call of TRBD2 is not possible without DNA. Germline CDR1 SGHRS, CDR2 YFSETQ. The CDR3 is 14 residues long.

The V gene is TRBV7-6, the J gene TRBJ2-2; absent DNA, TCRdb's TRBD2 call cannot be checked. The length of the CDR3 is 16 residues. Germline V gives CDR1 SGHVS, CDR2 FNYEAQ. The CDR3: CASSQILAGGPGELFF.

The V and J genes are TRBV5-1 and TRBJ2-1. The CDR3 totals 11 residues. Germline lookup yields CDR1 SGHRS and CDR2 YFSETQ. CDR3 protein: CASRFQIEQFF.

CDR3 amino acids: CSANVGGTGHNNEQFF. V gene TRBV20-1 combines with J gene TRBJ2-1; the TCRdb call, TRBD1, lacks DNA for checking. The CDR3 length is 16 residues. CDR1 and CDR2 (germline): DFQATT, SNEGSKA (reference sequence).

This rearrangement joins TRBV5-1 to TRBJ2-5; TCRdb gives TRBD1 as the D gene, but with no DNA this cannot be confirmed. The CDR3 sequence is 14 residues long. Germline lookup yields CDR1 SGHRS and CDR2 YFSETQ. The CDR3 region is CASSLARGGETQYF.

This chain uses TRBV12-3 or TRBV12-4 with TRBJ2-2. The CDR3 is 11 amino acids. The chain's CDR3 is CASGNTGELFF.

V gene TRBV19 combines with J gene TRBJ2-1; TCRdb gives TRBD1 as the D gene, but with no DNA this cannot be confirmed. The CDR3 contains 11 residues. CDR1 LNHDA and CDR2 SQIVND come from the germline V gene (reference sequence). The CDR3 here is CASSIRGRQFF.

The CDR3 reads CASSDTYELYF. The chain is built from TRBV12-3 or TRBV12-4 and TRBJ2-7. The CDR3 contains 11 residues.

The CDR3 region is CSARTGGGNTEAFF. This sequence joins TRBV20-1 and TRBJ1-1; as DNA is missing, the TRBD1 call by TCRdb cannot be tested. The CDR3 runs to 14 residues. CDR1 DFQATT and CDR2 SNEGSKA come from the germline V gene (reference sequence).

V gene TRBV7-3 combines with J gene TRBJ2-1; TCRdb's D call of TRBD2 is untestable without DNA. The CDR3 has 14 residues. Looked up from germline, CDR1 is SGHTA and CDR2 is FQGTGA. CDR3 protein: CASSLRVAGAEQFF.

The gene calls are TRBV5-1 and TRBJ2-4. Per germline, CDR1 SGHRS and CDR2 YFSETQ. The CDR3 length is 14 residues. CDR3 amino acids: CASSSGETKNIQYF.

The V and J genes are TRBV20-1 and TRBJ1-6; TCRdb lists TRBD1, though no DNA is available to test this call. The CDR3 length is 15 residues. Germline CDR1 is DFQATT and CDR2 is SNEGSKA (reference sequence). The CDR3: CSARPGTYPNSPLHF.

V gene TRBV24-1 combines with J gene TRBJ2-7; TCRdb proposes TRBD1, but this gene call is untestable without DNA. CDR1 is KGHDR, CDR2 SFDVKD, per germline. CDR3 length equals 15 residues. The CDR3 spells CATSDTRTGADVQYF.

The CDR3 spells CSARVPGQGDEQYF. This rearrangement joins TRBV20-1 to TRBJ2-7; the D call of TRBD1 rests on TCRdb alone, since no DNA is present to check it. From germline, CDR1 is DFQATT and CDR2 SNEGSKA (reference sequence). The CDR3 has 14 residues.

The V gene is TRBV7-6, the J gene TRBJ2-2. Germline CDR1 SGHVS, CDR2 FNYEAQ. This CDR3 has 17 residues. CDR3 loop: CASSLGWQAIDTGELFF.

The chain links TRBV9 to TRBJ2-7; TCRdb returns TRBD1, unconfirmable since there is no DNA. This CDR3 comprises 15 residues. The germline gives CDR1 SGDLS, CDR2 YYNGEE. The CDR3 spells CASSVGGTGAYEQYF.

This rearrangement joins TRBV7-3 to TRBJ1-1. The CDR3 is made up of 14 amino acids. CDR1 is SGHTA, CDR2 FQGTGA, per germline. The CDR3 loop reads CASSLWGMNTEAFF.